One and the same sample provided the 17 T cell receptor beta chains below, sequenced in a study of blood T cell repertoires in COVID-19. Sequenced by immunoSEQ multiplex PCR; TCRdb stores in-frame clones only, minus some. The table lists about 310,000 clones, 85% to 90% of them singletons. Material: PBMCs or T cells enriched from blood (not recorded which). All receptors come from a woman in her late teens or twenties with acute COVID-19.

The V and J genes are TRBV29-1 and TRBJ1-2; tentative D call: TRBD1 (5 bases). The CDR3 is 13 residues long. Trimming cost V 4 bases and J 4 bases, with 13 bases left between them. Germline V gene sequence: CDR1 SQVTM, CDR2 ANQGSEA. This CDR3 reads CSVGLVGVYGYTF. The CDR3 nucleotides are TGCAGCGTTGGGTTGGTAGGGGTCTATGGCTACACCTTC.

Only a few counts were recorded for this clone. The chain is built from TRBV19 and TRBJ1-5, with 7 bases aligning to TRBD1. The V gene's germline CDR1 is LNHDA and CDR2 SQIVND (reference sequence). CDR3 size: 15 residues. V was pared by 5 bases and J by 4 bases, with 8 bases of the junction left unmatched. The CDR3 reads CASSPPRDRNQPQHF. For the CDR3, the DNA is TGTGCCAGTAGTCCTCCTCGGGACAGAAATCAGCCCCAGCATTTT.

CDR3 sequence reads: CASSRTGSDQPQHF. For the CDR3, the DNA is TGTGCCAGCAGCCGGACAGGGTCTGATCAGCCCCAGCATTTT. The chain links TRBV2 to TRBJ1-5, with 8 bases lining up with TRBD1. CDR3 size: 14 residues. J was trimmed by 5 bases and V by 6 bases; bases with no gene match: 6. Germline CDR1 reads SNHLY; CDR2 reads FYNNEI.

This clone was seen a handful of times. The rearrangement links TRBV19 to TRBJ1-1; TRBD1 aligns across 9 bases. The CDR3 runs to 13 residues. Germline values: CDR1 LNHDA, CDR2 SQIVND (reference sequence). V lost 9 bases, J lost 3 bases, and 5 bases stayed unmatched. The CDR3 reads CASIRTGDTEAFF. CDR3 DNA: TGTGCCAGCATCCGGACAGGGGACACTGAAGCTTTCTTT.

The CDR3 sequence: CASSEMEASPREQFF. In nucleotides, the CDR3 is TGCGCCAGCAGTGAGATGGAGGCCTCCCCTCGCGAGCAGTTCTTC. This chain joins TRBV10-1 and TRBJ2-1; TRBD2 is a possible D gene (5 bases). V lost 2 bases, J lost 10 bases, and 18 bases lay in between. Germline CDR1 and CDR2: WNHNN and SYGVQD (reference sequence). The CDR3 consists of 15 residues.

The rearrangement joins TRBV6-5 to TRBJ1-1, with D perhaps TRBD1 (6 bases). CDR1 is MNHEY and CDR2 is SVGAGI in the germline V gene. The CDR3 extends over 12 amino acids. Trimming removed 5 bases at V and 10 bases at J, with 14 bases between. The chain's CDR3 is CASSRGAGRAFF. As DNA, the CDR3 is TGTGCCAGCAGTCGGGGGGCAGGGAGAGCTTTCTTT.

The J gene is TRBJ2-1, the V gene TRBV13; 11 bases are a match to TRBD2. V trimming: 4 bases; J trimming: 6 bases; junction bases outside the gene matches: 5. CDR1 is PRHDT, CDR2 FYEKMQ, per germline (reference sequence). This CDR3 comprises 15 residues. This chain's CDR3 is CASSYRLAGGNEQFF. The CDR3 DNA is TGTGCCAGCAGCTATCGTCTAGCGGGAGGCAATGAGCAGTTCTTC.

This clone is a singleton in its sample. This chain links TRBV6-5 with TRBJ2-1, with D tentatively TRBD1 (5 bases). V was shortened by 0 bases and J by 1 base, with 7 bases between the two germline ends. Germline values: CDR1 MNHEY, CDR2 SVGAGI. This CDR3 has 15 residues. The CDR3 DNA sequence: TGTGCCAGCAGTTACTCGGCAGGGTCCTACAATGAGCAGTTCTTC. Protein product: CASSYSAGSYNEQFF.

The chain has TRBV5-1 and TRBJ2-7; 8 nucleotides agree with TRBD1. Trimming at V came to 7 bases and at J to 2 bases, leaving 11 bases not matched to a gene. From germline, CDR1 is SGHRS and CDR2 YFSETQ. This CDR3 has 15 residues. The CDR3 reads CASATSWTGTYEQYF. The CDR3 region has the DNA TGCGCCAGCGCGACTTCTTGGACAGGGACCTACGAGCAGTACTTC.

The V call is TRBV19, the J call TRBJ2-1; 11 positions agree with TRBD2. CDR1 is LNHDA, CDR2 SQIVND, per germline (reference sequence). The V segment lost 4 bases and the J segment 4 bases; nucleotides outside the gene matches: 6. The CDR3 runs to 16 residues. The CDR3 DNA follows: TGTGCCAGTAGTACCGGGACTAGCGGAGGGTACAATGAGCAGTTCTTC. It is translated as CASSTGTSGGYNEQFF.

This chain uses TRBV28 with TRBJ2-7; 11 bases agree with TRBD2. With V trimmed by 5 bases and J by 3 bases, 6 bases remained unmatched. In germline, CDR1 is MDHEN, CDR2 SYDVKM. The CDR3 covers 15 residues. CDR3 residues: CASSPTSGSIYEQYF. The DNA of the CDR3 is TGTGCCAGCAGTCCAACTAGCGGGAGCATCTACGAGCAGTACTTC. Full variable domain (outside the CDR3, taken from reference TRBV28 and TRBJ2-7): DVKVTQSSRYLVKRTGEKVFLECVQDMDHENMFWYRQDPGLGLRLIYFSYDVKMKEKGDIPEGYSVSREKKERFSLILESASTNQTSMYLCASSPTSGSIYEQYFGPGTRLTVT.

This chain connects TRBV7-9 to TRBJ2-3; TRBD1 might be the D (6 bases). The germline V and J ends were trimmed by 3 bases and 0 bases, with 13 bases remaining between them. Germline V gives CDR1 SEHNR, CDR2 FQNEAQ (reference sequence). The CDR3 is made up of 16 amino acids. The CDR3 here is CASSFQDSLSTDTQYF. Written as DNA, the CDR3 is TGTGCCAGCAGCTTTCAGGACAGCCTTAGCACAGATACGCAGTATTTT.

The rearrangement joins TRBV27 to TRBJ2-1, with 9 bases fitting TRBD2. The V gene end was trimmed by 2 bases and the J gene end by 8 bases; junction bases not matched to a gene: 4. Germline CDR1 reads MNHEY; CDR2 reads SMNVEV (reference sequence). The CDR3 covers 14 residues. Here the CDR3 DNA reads TGTGCCAGCAGTTTACTAGCGGGATCTGATGAGCAGTTCTTC. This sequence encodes CASSLLAGSDEQFF.

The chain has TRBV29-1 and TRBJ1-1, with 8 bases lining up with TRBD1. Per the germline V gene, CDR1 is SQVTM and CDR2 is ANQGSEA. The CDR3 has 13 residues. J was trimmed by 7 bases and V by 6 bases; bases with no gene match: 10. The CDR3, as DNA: TGCAGCGTCTCCCGCAGGGGGCATGTTGAAGCTTTCTTT. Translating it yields CSVSRRGHVEAFF.

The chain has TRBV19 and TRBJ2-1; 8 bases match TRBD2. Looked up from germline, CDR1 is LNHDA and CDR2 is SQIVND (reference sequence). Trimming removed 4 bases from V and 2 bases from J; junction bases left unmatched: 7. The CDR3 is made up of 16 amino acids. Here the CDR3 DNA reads TGTGCCAGTAGTAAAGACGCCGGGAGGGCCTACAATGAGCAGTTCTTC. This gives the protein CASSKDAGRAYNEQFF.

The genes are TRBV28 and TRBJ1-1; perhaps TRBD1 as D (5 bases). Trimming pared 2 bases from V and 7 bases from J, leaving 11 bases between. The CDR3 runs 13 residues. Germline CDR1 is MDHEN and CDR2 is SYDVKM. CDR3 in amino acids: CASSLGGELEAFF. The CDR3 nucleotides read TGTGCCAGCAGTTTAGGAGGGGAACTTGAAGCTTTCTTT.

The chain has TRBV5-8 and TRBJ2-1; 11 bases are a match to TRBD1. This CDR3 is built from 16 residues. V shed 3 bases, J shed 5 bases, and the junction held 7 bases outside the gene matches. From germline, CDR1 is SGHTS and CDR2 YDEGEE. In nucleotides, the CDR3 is TGTGCCAGCAGCTACCGGGACAGGGGGATCAACAATGAGCAGTTCTTC. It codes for CASSYRDRGINNEQFF.